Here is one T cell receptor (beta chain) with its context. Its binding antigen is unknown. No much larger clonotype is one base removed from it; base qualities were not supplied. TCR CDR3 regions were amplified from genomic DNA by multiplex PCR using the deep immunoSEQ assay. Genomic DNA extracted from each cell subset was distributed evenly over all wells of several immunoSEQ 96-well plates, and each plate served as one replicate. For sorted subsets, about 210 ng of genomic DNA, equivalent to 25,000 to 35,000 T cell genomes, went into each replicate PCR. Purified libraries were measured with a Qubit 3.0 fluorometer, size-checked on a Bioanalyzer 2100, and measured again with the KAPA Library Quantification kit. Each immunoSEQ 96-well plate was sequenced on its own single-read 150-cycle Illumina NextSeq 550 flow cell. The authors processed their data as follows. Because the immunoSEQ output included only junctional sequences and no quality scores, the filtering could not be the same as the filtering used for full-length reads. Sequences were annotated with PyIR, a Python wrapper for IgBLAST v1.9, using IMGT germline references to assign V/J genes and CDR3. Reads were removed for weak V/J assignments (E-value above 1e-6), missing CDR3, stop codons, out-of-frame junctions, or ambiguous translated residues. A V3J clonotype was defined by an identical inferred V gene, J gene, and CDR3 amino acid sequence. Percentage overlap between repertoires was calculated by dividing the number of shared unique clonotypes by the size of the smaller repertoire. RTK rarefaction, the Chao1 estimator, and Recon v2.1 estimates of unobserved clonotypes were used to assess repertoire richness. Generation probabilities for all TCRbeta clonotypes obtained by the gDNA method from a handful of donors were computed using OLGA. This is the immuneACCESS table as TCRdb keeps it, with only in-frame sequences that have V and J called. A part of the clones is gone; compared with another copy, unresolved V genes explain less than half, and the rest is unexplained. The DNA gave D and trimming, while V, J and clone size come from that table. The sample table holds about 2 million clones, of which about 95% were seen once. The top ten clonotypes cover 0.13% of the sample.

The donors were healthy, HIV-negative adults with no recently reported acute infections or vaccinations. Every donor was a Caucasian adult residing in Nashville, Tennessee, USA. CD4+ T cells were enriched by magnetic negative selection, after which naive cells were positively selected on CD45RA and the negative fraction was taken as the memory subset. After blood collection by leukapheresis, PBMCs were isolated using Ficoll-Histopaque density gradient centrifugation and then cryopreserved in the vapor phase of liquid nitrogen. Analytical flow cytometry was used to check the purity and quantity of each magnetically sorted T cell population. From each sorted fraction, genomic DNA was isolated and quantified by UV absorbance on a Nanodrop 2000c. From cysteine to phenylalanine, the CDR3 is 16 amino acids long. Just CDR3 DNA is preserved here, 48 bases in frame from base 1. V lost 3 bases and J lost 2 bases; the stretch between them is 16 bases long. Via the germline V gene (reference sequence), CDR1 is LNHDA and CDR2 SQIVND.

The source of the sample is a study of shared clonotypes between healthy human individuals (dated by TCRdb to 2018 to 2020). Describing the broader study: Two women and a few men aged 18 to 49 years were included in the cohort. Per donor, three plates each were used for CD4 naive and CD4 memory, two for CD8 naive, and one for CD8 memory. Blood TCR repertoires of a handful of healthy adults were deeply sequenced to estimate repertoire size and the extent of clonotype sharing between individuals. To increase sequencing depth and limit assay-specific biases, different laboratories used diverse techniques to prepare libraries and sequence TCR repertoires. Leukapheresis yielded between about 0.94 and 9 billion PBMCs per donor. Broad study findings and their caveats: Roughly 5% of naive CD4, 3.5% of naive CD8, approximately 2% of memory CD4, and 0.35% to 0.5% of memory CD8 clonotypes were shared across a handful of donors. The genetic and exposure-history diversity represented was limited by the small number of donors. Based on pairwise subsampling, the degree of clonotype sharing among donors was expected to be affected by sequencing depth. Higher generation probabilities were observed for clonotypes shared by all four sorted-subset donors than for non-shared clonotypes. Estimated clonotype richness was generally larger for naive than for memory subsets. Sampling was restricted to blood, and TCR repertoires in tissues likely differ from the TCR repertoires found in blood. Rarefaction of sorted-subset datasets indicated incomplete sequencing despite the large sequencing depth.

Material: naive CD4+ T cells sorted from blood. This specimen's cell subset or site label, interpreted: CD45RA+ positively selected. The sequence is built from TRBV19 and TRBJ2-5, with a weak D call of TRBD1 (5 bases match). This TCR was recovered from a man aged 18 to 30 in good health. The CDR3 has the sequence CASSINRLSLQETQYF. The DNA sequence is TGTGCCAGTAGTATCAACAGGCTGTCTTTACAAGAGACCCAGTACTTC.